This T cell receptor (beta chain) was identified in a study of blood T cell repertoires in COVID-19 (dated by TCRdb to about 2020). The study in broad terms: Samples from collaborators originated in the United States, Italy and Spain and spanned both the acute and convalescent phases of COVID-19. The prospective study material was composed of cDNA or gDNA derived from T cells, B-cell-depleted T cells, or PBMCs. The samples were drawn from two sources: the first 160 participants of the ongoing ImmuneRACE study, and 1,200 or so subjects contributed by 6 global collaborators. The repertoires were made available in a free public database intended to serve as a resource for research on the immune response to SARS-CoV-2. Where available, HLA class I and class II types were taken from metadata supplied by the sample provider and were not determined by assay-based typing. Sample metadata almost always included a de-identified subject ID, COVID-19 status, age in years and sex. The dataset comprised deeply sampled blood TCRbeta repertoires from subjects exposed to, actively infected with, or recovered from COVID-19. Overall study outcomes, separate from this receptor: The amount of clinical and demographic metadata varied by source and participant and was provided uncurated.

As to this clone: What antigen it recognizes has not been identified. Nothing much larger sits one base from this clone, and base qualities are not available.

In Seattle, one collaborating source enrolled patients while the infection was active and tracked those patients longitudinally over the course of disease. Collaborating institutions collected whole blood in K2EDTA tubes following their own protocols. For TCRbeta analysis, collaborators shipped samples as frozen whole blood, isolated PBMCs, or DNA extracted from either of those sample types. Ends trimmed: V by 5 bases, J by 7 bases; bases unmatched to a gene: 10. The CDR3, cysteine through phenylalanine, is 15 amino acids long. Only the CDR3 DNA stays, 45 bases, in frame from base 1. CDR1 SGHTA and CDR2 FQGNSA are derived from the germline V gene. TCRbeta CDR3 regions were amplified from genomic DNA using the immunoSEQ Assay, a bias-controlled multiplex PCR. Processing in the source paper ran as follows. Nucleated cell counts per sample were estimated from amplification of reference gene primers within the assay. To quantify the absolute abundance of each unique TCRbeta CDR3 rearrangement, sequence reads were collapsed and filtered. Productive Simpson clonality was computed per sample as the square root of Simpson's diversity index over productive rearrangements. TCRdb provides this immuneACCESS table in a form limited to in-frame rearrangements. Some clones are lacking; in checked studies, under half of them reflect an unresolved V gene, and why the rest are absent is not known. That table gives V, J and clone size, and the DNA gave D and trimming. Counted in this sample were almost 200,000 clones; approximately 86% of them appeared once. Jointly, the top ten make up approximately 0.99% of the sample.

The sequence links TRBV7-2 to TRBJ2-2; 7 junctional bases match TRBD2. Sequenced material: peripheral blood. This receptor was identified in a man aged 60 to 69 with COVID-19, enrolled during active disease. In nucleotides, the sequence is TGTGCCAGCAGCATACCAAGCGGGACCAACGGGGAGCTGTTTTTT. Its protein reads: CASSIPSGTNGELFF. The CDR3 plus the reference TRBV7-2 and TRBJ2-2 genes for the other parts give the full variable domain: GAGVSQSPSNKVTEKGKDVELRCDPISGHTALYWYRQSLGQGLEFLIYFQGNSAPDKSGLPSDRFSAERTGGSVSTLTIQRTQQEDSAVYLCASSIPSGTNGELFFGEGSRLTVL.